This paragraph covers one TCR beta chain sequence. No antigen is known for it. Per-base quality was not reported, and no clone a single base away is much larger than it. CDR1 MNHEY and CDR2 SVGAGI were looked up in the germline V gene. Between the V and J ends, shortened by 8 bases and 5 bases respectively, the junction contains 3 bases. The CDR3 runs 10 amino acids, cysteine and phenylalanine included. The entry retains the CDR3 DNA only, 30 bases that are in frame from base 1. These data are taken from a study of T cell responses to AZD1222 COVID-19 vaccine (dated by TCRdb to about 2021). Study-wide context: TCR sequencing was performed for 230 to 250 trial participants, of whom around 200 were given two doses of AZD1222 and 26 were given two doses of MenACWY control vaccine. Trial participants were enrolled by age into 18-55, 56-69 and 70-plus year subgroups, with approximately 160, 26 and 62 TCR-sequenced participants respectively. Findings and caveats that apply to the study as a whole: In the small 56-69-year group, the increase in depth fell short of significance, most likely because of low power. Epitopes outside the regions mutated in the B.1.351 and B.1.1.7 variants were reportedly recognized by nearly half of the unique spike-specific TCRs. Because no day 14 peak-response samples were available, repertoires were characterized only after the peak T cell response. The whole spike protein was spanned by vaccine-associated CD4 TCRs, and dominant responses were seen in regions 160-218 and 743-854. Participants were mostly white British and included more females than males, and it was suggested by the authors that clonal diversity may have been underestimated. Conclusions about previously exposed vaccinees are limited because only a handful of AZD1222 recipients were SARS-CoV-2 seropositive at baseline. A significant rise in spike-specific TCR breadth and depth was observed after two AZD1222 doses relative to day 0 and relative to MenACWY recipients.

The CDR3 regions of human TCRbeta chains were subjected to immunosequencing. In the original analysis: TCRs in the repertoires were compared against a reference library of SARS-CoV-2-specific TCRs that had been generated with the MIRA antigen-specificity platform. Breadth was defined as the fraction of unique TCRs that were SARS-CoV-2-associated. Depth was defined as the fraction of total T cells that were SARS-CoV-2-associated. Using the MIRA data, each spike-specific TCR was mapped to the spike region that the TCR reacts to and placed in a CD4 or CD8 class. Log10-transformed breadth and depth values were compared by one-way ANOVA with Sidak's multiple comparisons tests. TCRdb obtained this table from immuneACCESS and retained in-frame rearrangements with V and J assigned. These tables miss some clones; where compared with another copy, unresolved V genes account for less than half of the shortfall, and the remainder is unexplained. V, J and clone size were drawn from that table, and D and trimming were deduced from the DNA. The sample table lists 50,000 or so clones, about 91% of them with a count of one. The ten biggest clones cover about 5.2% of the sample.

The time point tag for this specimen amounts to: about 28 days (+/-7) after the second vaccine dose. Because spike-specific TCR depth and breadth did not differ between the two schedules, AZD1222 recipients who got a second dose at roughly 4 weeks were pooled with those who got a second dose at roughly 12 weeks. Vaccinee samples came from UK trials COV001 and COV002, including a single-blind randomized controlled phase 2/3 trial of AZD1222 (ChAdOx1 nCoV-19) in healthy adults. For TCRbeta chain sequencing, PBMC samples were collected from trial participants at day 0 and at day 28 after the second dose.

The V gene is TRBV6-5 and the J gene is TRBJ2-2, with the D gene call left open. Source: peripheral blood, taken 28 days after the second AZD1222 dose. The sequence was collected from an adult who received the AZD1222 COVID-19 vaccine. The CDR3 amino acid sequence is: CASGTGELFF. In nucleotides, the sequence is TGTGCCAGCGGGACCGGGGAGCTGTTTTTT.